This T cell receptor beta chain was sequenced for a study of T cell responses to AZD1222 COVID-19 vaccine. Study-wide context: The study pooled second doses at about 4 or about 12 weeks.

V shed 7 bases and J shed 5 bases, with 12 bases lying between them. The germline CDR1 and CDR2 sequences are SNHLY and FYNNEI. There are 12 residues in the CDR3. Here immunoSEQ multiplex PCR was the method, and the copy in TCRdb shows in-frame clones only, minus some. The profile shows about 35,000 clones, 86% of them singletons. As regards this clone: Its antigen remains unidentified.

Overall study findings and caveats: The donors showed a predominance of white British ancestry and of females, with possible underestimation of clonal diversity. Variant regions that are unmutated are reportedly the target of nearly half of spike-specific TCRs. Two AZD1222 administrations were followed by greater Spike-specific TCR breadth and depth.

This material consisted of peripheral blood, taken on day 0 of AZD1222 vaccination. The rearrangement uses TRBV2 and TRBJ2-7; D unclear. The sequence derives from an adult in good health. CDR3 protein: CASMLVAHEQYF. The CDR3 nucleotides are TGTGCCAGCATGCTAGTAGCCCACGAGCAGTACTTC.